Here is one T cell receptor beta chain with its context. The data were taken from a study of blood T cell repertoires in COVID-19. Data came from immunoSEQ multiplex PCR; TCRdb stores just in-frame clones and leaves some out. The table lists 200,000 to 250,000 clones, roughly 79% of them singletons. The CDR3 consists of 13 residues. The germline V gene has CDR1 MNHEY and CDR2 SMNVEV (reference sequence). The V end was cut by 4 bases, the J end by 1 base, with 7 bases between. This clonotype was obtained from a woman aged 80 or over with COVID-19, enrolled during active disease. Sequences were obtained from peripheral blood. The V gene is TRBV27, the J gene TRBJ1-1; D remains ambiguous. The CDR3 region has the DNA TGTGCCAGCAGTTCTCGAGAGAACACTGAAGCTTTCTTT. Amino acid sequence: CASSSRENTEAFF.